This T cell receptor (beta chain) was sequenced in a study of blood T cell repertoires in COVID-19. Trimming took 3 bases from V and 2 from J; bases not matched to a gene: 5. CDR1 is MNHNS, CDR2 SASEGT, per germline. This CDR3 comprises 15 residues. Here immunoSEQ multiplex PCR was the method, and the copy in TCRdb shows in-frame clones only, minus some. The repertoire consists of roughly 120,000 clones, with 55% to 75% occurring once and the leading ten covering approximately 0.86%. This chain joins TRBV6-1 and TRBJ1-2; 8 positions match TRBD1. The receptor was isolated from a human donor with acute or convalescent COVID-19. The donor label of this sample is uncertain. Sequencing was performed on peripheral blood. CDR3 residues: CASSDRQGRNYGYTF. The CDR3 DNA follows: TGTGCCAGCAGTGATCGACAGGGGAGGAACTATGGCTACACCTTC.